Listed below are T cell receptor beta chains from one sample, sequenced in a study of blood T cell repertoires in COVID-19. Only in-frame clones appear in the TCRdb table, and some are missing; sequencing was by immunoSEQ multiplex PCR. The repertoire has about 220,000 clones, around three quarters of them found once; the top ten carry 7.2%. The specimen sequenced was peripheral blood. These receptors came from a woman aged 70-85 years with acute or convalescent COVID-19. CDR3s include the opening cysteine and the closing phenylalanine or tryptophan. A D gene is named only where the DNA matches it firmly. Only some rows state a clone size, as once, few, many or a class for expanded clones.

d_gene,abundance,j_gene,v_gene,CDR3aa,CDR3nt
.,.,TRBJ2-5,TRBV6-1,CASSDRLEYQETQYF,TGTGCCAGCAGTGATCGTCTCGAGTACCAAGAGACCCAGTACTTC
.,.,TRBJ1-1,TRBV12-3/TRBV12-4,CASQGSTNTEAFF,TGTGCCAGCCAGGGCTCCACGAACACTGAAGCTTTCTTT
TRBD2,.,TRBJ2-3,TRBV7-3,CASSPGREDTQYF,TGTGCCAGCAGCCCAGGGAGGGAGGATACGCAGTATTTT
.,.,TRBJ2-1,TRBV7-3,CASSATGISEQFF,TGTGCCAGCAGCGCAACAGGGATCAGTGAGCAGTTCTTC
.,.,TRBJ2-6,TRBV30,CALYRYSGANVLTF,TGTGCCTTATACAGGTACTCTGGGGCCAACGTCCTGACTTTC
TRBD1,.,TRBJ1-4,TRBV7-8,CASSPRGQSNEKLFF,TGTGCCAGCAGCCCCAGGGGGCAATCTAATGAAAAACTGTTTTTT
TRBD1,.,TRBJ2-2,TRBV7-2,CASSLAPGTGVIGELFF,TGTGCCAGCAGCTTAGCCCCCGGGACAGGGGTAATCGGGGAGCTGTTTTTT
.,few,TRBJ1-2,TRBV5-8,CASSLAGRLWGYTF,TGTGCCAGCAGCTTGGCGGGTCGTCTATGGGGCTACACCTTC
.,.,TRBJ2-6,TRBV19,CASTRQRRVSGANVLTF,TGTGCCAGTACCAGACAGCGAAGGGTTTCTGGGGCCAACGTCCTGACTTTC
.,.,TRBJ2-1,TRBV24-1,CARRLSYNEQFF,TGTGCCCGGAGGTTATCCTACAATGAGCAGTTCTTC
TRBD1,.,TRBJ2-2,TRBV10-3,CAISRTGNTGELFF,TGTGCCATCAGTAGGACAGGGAACACCGGGGAGCTGTTTTTT
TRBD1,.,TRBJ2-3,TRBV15,CATSSDRGRTGGRRKNTQYF,TGTGCCACCAGCAGTGACAGGGGGCGCACCGGGGGGCGAAGAAAAAATACGCAGTATTTT
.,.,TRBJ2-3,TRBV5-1,CASSLGSGSLYTDTQYF,TGCGCCAGCAGCTTGGGGTCCGGGTCCCTCTACACAGATACGCAGTATTTT
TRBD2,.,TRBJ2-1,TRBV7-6,CASSRRIAGGEQFF,TGTGCCAGCAGCCGTAGAATAGCGGGTGGTGAGCAGTTCTTC
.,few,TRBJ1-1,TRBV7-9,CASSSTPGGGTEAFF,TGTGCCAGCAGCTCCACGCCGGGCGGAGGGACTGAAGCTTTCTTT
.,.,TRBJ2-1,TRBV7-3,CASSLNSYSYNEQFF,TGTGCCAGCAGCTTAAACAGCTACTCCTACAATGAGCAGTTCTTC
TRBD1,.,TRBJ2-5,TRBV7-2,CASSPPTGYGETQYF,TGTGCCAGCAGCCCTCCGACAGGGTACGGGGAGACCCAGTACTTC
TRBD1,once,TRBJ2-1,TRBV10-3,CATLDSGGRNEQFF,TGTGCCACCCTCGATTCAGGGGGACGGAATGAGCAGTTCTTC
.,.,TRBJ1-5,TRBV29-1,CSPDYSNQPQHF,TGCAGCCCCGACTATAGCAATCAGCCCCAGCATTTT
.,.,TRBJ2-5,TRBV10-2,CASSGLGEETQYF,TGCGCCAGCAGTGGCCTAGGAGAGGAGACCCAGTACTTC
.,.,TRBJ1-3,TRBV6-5,CASRSDSQRNTIYF,TGTGCCAGCAGATCGGACAGCCAACGAAACACCATATATTTT
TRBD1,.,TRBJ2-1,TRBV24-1,CATSALLGSGGKGNEQFF,TGTGCCACCAGTGCCCTGCTTGGGTCAGGGGGAAAGGGGAATGAGCAGTTCTTC